This T cell receptor (beta chain) was recovered during a study of T-cell reconstitution after alpha-beta-depleted transplantation in children. CDR1 and CDR2 from the germline V gene are SGHTA and FQGTGA. J gave up 4 bases and V 8 bases, and 11 bases lay outside the gene matches. CDR3 length equals 16 residues. In the case of this clonotype: Its target is not known.

Preparation of the TCRbeta library used unique molecular identifiers. TCRdb redid the calling of the PCR reads with MiXCR, one entry per CDR3 protein. This table has around 600,000 distinct CDR3 sequences, under 25% appearing once. Study-wide results and caveats: One year post-transplant, T-cell counts and diversity were largely derived from T cells produced anew.

V is TRBV7-3 and J is TRBJ2-2, with 9 bases identical to TRBD2. Sequences were derived from PBMCs, mostly from graft donor cells, sampled 360 days after TCRalphabeta/CD19-depleted stem cell transplant. The TCR comes from a boy under two years old who had a stem cell transplant for acute myeloid leukemia, so the T cells may come from the graft donor. The chain's CDR3 is CASGRGTSRGTGELFF. The CDR3 coding sequence is TGTGCCAGCGGCCGCGGGACTAGCCGTGGCACCGGGGAGCTGTTTTTT.